This TCR beta chain was sequenced for a study of T cells in Graves' hyperthyroidism and ophthalmopathy. Study-level background: It was at initial diagnosis, before any treatment, that peripheral blood was collected.

This blood was taken when hyperthyroidism was first diagnosed, before any ophthalmopathy symptoms existed. Germline V CDR1 and CDR2: SEHNR, FQNEAQ (reference sequence). V lost 4 bases and J 1 base, leaving 10 bases between the germline ends. The CDR3 is made up of 14 amino acids. TCR beta CDR3 regions were amplified from RNA transcripts. Carried out on the TCR CDR3, a first-round RT-PCR used the HTBI primer set. TCRdb ran MiXCR on the multiplex PCR reads and lists one entry per CDR3 protein. Of over 250,000 distinct CDR3 sequences listed, 25% to 30% were seen once; the top ten hold over 25%. This receptor was obtained from a middle-aged man with Graves' hyperthyroidism that later progressed to Graves' ophthalmopathy. The chain combines TRBV7-9 with TRBJ1-1; D is uncertain. The sample was blood. CDR3 sequence reads: CASSSWRENTEAFF. CDR3 DNA sequence: TGTGCCAGCAGCTCGTGGAGGGAGAACACTGAAGCTTTCTTT.